Here is one T cell receptor beta chain with its context. This specimen belongs to a study of cytomegalovirus exposure and HLA in healthy donors. Study background: When just under 400 donors were genotyped, 81% of them were found to fall in the Caucasian-associated ancestry cluster.

This CDR3 is 14 amino acids long. The V gene's germline CDR1 is SGHRS and CDR2 YFSETQ. V lost 3 bases and J lost 6; bases outside the gene matches: 0. Both 60 Vbeta primers and 13 Jbeta primers went into the PCR. Here immunoSEQ multiplex PCR was the method, and the copy in TCRdb shows in-frame clones only, minus some. Among under 130,000 clones, just under 80% were seen once, and the ten largest hold around 1.3%. The V and J genes are TRBV5-1 and TRBJ2-3, with 14 bases lining up with TRBD2. The source of this sequence is a man aged 25 to 40 in good health and CMV-seronegative. Sequencing was carried out using PBMCs. The CDR3 region is CASSWTSGRDTQYF. The CDR3 nucleotides are TGCGCCAGCAGCTGGACTAGCGGGAGGGATACGCAGTATTTT.